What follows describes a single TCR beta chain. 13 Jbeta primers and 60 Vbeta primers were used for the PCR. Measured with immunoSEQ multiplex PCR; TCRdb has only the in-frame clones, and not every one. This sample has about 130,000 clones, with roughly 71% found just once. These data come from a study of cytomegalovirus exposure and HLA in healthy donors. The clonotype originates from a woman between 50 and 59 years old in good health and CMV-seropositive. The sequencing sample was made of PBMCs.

DNA for the CDR3: TGCGCCAGCAGCCAATGGGACAGCTCTGGGGCCAACGTCCTGACTTTC. The encoded protein is CASSQWDSSGANVLTF. The J gene is TRBJ2-6, the V gene TRBV4-3; 7 nucleotides match TRBD1. The V gene's germline CDR1 is LGHNA and CDR2 YSLEER. V gave up 2 bases and J gave up 0 bases; unmatched junction bases: 1. The length of the CDR3 is 16 residues.